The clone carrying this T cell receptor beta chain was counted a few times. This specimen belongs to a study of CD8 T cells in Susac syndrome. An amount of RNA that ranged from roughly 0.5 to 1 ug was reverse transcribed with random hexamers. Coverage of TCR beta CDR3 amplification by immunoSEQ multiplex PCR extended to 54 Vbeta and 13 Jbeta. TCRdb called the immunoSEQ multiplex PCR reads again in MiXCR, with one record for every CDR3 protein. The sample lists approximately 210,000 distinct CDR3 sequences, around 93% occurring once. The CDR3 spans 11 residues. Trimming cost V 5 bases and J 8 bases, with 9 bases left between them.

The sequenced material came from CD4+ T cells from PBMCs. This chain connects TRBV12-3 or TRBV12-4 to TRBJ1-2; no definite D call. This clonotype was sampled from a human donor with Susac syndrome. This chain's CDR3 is CASSRRGGYTF. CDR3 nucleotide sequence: TGTGCCAGCAGTCGCCGCGGGGGCTACACCTTC.